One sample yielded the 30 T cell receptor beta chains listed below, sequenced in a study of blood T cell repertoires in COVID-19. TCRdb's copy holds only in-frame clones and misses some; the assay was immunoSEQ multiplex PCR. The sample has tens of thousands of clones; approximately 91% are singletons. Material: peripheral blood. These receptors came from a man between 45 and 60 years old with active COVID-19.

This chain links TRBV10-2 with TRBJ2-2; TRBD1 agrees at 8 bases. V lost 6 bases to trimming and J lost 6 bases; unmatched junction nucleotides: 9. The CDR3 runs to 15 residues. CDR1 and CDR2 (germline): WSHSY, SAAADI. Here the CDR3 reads CASSLGQGRAGELFF. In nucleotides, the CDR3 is TGCGCCAGCAGCCTTGGACAGGGCCGAGCCGGGGAGCTGTTTTTT.

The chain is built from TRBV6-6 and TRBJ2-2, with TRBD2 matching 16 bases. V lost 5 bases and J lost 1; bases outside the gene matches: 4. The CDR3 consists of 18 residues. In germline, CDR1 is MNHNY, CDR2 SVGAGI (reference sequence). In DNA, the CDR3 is TGTGCCAGCAGTCGGGGGACTAGCGGGAGGGGGAACACCGGGGAGCTGTTTTTT. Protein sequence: CASSRGTSGRGNTGELFF.

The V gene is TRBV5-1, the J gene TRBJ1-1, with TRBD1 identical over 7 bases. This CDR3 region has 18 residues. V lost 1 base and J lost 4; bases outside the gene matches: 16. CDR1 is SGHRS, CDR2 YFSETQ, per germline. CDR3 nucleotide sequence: TGCGCCAGCAGCTTGATCCCCCAGCAGGGGGGATGGCGCACTGAAGCTTTCTTT. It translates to CASSLIPQQGGWRTEAFF.

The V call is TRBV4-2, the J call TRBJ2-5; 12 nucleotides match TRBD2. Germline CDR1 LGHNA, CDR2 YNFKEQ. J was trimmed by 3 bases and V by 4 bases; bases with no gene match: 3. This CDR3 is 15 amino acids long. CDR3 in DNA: TGTGCCAGCAGCCCATCTAGCGGGAGGGAAGAGACCCAGTACTTC. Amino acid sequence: CASSPSSGREETQYF.

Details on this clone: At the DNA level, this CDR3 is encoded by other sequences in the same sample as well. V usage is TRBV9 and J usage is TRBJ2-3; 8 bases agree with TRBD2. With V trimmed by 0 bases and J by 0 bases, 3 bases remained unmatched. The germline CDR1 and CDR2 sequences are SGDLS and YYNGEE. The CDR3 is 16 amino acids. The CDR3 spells CASSVGSSGSTDTQYF. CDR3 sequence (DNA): TGTGCCAGCAGCGTAGGGTCTAGCGGGAGCACAGATACGCAGTATTTT.

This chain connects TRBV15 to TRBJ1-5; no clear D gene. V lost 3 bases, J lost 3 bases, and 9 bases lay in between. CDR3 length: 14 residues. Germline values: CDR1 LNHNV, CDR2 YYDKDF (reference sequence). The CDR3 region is CATSSGRTNQPQHF. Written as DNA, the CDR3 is TGTGCCACCAGCAGTGGGAGGACCAATCAGCCCCAGCATTTT.

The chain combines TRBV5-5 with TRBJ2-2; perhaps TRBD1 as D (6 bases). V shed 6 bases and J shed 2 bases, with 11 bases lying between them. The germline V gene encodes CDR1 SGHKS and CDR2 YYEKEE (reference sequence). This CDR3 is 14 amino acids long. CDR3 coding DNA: TGTGCCAGCACCGGGACACGCAACACCGGGGAGCTGTTTTTT. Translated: CASTGTRNTGELFF.

CDR3 protein: CAWSPDRDQPQHF. CDR3 DNA sequence: TGTGCCTGGAGTCCCGACAGGGATCAGCCCCAGCATTTT. The genes are TRBV30 and TRBJ1-5, with 7 bases identical to TRBD1. V dropped 2 bases and J dropped 5; count of bases not matched to a gene: 3. CDR1 is GTSNPN, CDR2 SVGIG, per germline (reference sequence). The CDR3 has 13 residues.

The CDR3 DNA follows: TGTGCCAGCAGTTGGGACAGGGCTGAAGCTTTCTTT. Amino acid sequence: CASSWDRAEAFF. The chain uses TRBV7-2 and TRBJ1-1; 9 positions match TRBD1. This CDR3 spans 12 amino acids. Unmatched junction bases numbered 2, after V lost 6 bases and J lost 6 bases. Germline loops: CDR1 SGHTA, CDR2 FQGNSA.

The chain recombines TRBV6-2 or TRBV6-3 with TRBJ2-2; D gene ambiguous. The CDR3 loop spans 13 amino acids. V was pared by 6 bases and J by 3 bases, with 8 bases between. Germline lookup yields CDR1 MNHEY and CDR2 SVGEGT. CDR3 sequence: CASSWQDTGELFF. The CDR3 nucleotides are TGTGCCAGCAGCTGGCAGGACACCGGGGAGCTGTTTTTT.

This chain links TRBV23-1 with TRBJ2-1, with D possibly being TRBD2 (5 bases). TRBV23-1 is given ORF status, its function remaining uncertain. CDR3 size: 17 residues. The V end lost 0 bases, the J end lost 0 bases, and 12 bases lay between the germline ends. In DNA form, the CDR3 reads TGCGCCAGCAGTCAATCCCGGGATTCGAGCTCCTACAATGAGCAGTTCTTC. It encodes CASSQSRDSSSYNEQFF.

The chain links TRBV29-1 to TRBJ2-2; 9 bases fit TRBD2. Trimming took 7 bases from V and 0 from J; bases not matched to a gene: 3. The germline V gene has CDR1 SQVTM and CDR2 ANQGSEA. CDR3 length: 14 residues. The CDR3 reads CSAAGGSNTGELFF. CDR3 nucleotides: TGCAGCGCAGCGGGAGGATCGAACACCGGGGAGCTGTTTTTT.

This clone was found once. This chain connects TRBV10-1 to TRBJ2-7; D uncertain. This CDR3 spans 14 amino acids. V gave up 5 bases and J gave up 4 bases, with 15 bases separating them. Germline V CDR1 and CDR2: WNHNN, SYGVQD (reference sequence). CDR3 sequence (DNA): TGCGCCAGCAGTCCCATCCCCGGTTGGTACGAGCAGTACTTC. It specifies CASSPIPGWYEQYF.

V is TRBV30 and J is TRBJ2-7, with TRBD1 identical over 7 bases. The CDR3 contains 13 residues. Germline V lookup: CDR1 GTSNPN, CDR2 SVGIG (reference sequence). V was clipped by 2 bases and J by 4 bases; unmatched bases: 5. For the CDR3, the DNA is TGTGCCTGGAGTCGGGGACAGCTGTACGAGCAGTACTTC. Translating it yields CAWSRGQLYEQYF.

The CDR3 region is CASSRGQGYEQYF. The CDR3 nucleotides read TGTGCCAGCAGCCGGGGACAGGGGTACGAGCAGTACTTC. The V call is TRBV11-2, the J call TRBJ2-7; the match to TRBD1 covers 10 bases. The CDR3 is made up of 13 amino acids. V shed 5 bases and J 4 bases; nucleotides not matched to a gene: 2. CDR1 SGHAT and CDR2 FQNNGV come from the germline V gene.

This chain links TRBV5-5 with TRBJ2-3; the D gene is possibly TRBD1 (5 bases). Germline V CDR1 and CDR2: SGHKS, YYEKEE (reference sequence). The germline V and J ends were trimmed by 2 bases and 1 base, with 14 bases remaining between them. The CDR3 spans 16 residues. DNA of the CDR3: TGTGCCAGCAGCTTTAGACAGCCTGCGGGCACAGATACGCAGTATTTT. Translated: CASSFRQPAGTDTQYF.

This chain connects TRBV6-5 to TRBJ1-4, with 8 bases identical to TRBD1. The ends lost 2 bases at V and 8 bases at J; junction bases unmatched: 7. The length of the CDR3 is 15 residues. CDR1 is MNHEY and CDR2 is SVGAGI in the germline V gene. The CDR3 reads CASSYLRGLEEKLFF. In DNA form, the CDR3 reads TGTGCCAGCAGTTACCTCAGGGGGCTTGAGGAAAAACTGTTTTTT.

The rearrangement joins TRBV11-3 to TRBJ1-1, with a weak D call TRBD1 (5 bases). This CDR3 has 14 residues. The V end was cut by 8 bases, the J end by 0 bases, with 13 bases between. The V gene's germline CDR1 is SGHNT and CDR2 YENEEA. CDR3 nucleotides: TGTGCCAGCCGTGGATGGGGCATGAACACTGAAGCTTTCTTT. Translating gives CASRGWGMNTEAFF.

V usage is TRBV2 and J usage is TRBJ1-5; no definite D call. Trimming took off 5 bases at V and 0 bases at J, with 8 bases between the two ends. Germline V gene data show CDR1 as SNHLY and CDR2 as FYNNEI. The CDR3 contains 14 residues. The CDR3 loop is CASSRTDSNQPQHF. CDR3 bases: TGTGCCAGCAGTCGTACAGATAGCAATCAGCCCCAGCATTTT.

The CDR3 sequence: CASSPAGGEAVAKNIQYF. CDR3 coding DNA: TGTGCCAGCAGCCCCGCCGGCGGGGAGGCAGTAGCCAAAAACATTCAGTACTTC. This chain links TRBV7-2 with TRBJ2-4; the D gene is possibly TRBD2 (6 bases). The CDR3 contains 18 residues. Germline V gives CDR1 SGHTA, CDR2 FQGNSA. Trimming took off 5 bases at V and 0 bases at J, with 20 bases between the two ends.

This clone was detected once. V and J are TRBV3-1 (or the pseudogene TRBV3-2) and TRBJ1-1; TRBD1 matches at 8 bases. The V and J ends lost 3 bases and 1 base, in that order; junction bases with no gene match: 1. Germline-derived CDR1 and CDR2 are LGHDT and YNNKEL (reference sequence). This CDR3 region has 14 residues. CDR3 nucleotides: TGTGCCAGCAGCCACGGACAGGGGAACACTGAAGCTTTCTTT. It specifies CASSHGQGNTEAFF.

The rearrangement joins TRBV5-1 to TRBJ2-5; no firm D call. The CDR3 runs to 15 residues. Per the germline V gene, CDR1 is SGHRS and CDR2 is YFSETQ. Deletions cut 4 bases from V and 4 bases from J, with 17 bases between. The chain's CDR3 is CASSPRGLPPETQYF. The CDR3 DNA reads TGCGCCAGCAGCCCCCGAGGCCTCCCCCCAGAGACCCAGTACTTC.

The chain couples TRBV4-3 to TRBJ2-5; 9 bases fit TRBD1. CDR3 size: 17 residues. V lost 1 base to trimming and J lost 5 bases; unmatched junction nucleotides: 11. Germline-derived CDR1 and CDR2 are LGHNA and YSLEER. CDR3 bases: TGCGCCAGCAGCCAAGGGTCGTGGGGACAGGGAGTGGAGACCCAGTACTTC. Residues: CASSQGSWGQGVETQYF.

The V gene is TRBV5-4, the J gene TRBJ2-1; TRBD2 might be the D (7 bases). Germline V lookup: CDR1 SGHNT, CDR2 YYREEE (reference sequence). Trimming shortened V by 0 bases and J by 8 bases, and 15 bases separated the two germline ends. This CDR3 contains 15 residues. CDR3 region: CASSLAVGGRDEQFF. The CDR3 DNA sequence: TGTGCCAGCAGCTTGGCCGTGGGGGGGCGGGATGAGCAGTTCTTC.

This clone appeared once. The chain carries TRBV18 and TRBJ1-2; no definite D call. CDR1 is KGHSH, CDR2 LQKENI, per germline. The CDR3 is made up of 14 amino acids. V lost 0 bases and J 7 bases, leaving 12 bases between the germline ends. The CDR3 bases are TGTGCCAGCTCACCACCGATCGAGGTGGGTGGCTACACCTTC. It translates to CASSPPIEVGGYTF.

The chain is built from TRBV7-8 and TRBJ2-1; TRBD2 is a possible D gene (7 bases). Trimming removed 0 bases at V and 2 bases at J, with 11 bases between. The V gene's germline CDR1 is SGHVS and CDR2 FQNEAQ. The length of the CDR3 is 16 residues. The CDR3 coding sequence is TGTGCCAGCAGCTTAGCGAGAGGGGGGGCCTACAATGAGCAGTTCTTC. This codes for CASSLARGGAYNEQFF.

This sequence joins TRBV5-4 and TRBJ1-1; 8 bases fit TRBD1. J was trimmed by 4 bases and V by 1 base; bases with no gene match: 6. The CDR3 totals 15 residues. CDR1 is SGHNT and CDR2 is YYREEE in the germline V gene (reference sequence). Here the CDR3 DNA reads TGTGCCAGCAGCTTGCAGATAACAGGGGGCACTGAAGCTTTCTTT. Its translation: CASSLQITGGTEAFF.

The CDR3, as DNA: TGTGCCAGCACCCACTCCGGTGGCATCGGGGGGACCGGGGAGCTGTTTTTT. Amino acids: CASTHSGGIGGTGELFF. The V gene is TRBV7-8, the J gene TRBJ2-2; 7 bases map to TRBD2. Germline V gives CDR1 SGHVS, CDR2 FQNEAQ. This CDR3 is built from 17 residues. V shed 7 bases and J 5 bases; nucleotides not matched to a gene: 16.

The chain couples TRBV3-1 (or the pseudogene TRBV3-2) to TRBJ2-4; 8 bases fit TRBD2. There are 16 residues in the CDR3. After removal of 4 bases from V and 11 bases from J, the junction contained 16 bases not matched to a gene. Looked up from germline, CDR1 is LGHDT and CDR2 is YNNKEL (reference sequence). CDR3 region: CASSPLIISGNGVQYF. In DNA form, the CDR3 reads TGTGCCAGCAGCCCTCTGATTATTAGCGGGAACGGGGTTCAGTACTTC.

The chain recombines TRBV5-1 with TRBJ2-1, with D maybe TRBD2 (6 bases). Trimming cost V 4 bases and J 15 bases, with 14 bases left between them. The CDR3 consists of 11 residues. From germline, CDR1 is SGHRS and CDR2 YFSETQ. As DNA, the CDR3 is TGCGCCAGCAGCGGAAGGGACTTTCTGTTCTTC. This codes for CASSGRDFLFF.